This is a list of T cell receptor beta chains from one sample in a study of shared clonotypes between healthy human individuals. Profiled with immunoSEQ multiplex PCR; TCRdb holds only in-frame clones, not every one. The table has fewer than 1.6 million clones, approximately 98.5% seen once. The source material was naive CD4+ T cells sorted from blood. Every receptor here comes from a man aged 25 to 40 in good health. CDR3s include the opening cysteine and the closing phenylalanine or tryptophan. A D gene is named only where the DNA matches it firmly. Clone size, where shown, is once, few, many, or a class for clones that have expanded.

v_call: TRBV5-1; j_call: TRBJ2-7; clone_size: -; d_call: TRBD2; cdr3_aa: CASSLGLAGGYEQYF; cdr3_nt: TGCGCCAGCAGCTTGGGACTAGCGGGAGGCTACGAGCAGTACTTC
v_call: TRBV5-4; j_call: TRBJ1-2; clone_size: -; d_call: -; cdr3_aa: CASSFIGDACTF; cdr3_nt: TGTGCCAGCAGCTTTATTGGGGATGCTTGTACCTTC
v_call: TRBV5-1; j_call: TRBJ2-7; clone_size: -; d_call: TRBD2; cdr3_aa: CASSFGLAGGPSYEQYF; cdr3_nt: TGCGCCAGCAGCTTCGGACTAGCGGGAGGCCCCTCCTACGAGCAGTACTTC
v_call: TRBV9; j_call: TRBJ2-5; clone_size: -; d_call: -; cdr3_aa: CASSTDLQETQYF; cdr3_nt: TGTGCCAGCAGCACAGACTTACAAGAGACCCAGTACTTC
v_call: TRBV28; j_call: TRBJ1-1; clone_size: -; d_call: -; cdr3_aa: CASSKGYGGVNTEAFF; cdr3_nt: TGTGCCAGCAGCAAAGGGTACGGAGGAGTGAACACTGAAGCTTTCTTT
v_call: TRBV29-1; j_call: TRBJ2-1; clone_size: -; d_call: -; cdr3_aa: CSVDSLSSYNEQFF; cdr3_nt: TGCAGCGTTGATTCTCTTAGCTCCTACAATGAGCAGTTCTTC
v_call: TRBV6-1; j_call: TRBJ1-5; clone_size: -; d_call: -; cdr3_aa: CASRRLGSNQPQHF; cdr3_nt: TGTGCCAGCAGGCGACTCGGGAGCAATCAGCCCCAGCATTTT
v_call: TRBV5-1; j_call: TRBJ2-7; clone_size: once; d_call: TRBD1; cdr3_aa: CASSLEMAGGNYEQYF; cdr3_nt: TGCGCCAGCAGCTTGGAAATGGCAGGGGGCAACTACGAGCAGTACTTC
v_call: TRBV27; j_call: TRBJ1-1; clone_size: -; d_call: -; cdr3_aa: CASSLVRGTEAFF; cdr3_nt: TGTGCCAGCAGTTTAGTCAGGGGCACTGAAGCTTTCTTT
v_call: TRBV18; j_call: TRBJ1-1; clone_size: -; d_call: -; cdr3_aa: CASSQMTGWGTEAFF; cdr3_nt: TGTGCCAGCTCACAAATGACGGGGTGGGGCACTGAAGCTTTCTTT
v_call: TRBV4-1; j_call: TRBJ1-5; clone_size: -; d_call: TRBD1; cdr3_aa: CASSQPPGTGSANQPQHF; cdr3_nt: TGCGCCAGCAGCCAACCACCGGGGACAGGGTCCGCCAATCAGCCCCAGCATTTT
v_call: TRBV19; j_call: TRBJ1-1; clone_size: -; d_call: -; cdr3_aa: CASTWNFNTEAFF; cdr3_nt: TGTGCCAGTACCTGGAACTTCAACACTGAAGCTTTCTTT
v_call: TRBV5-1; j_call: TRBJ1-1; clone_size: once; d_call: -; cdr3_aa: CASRQSGGNTEAFF; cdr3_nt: TGCGCCAGCAGACAGTCCGGAGGGAACACTGAAGCTTTCTTT
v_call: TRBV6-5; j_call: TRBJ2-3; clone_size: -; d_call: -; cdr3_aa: CASKRVSSDTQYF; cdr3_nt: TGTGCCAGCAAACGGGTTTCTTCAGATACGCAGTATTTT